The 20 T cell receptor beta chains reported below all come from one sample, sequenced in a study of cytomegalovirus exposure and HLA in healthy donors. The PCR employed 60 Vbeta primers together with 13 Jbeta primers. Using immunoSEQ multiplex PCR, the repertoire was profiled, and TCRdb retains in-frame clones only, with some absent. This table lists about 76,000 clones. Sequenced material: PBMCs. All receptors come from a woman aged 40 to 55 in good health and CMV-seropositive.

V gene TRBV29-1 combines with J gene TRBJ2-7; 9 bases line up with TRBD1. Germline lookup yields CDR1 SQVTM and CDR2 ANQGSEA. After removal of 3 bases from V and 6 bases from J, the junction contained 6 bases not matched to a gene. This CDR3 is built from 13 residues. The CDR3 reads CSVEGQGQVEQYF. The CDR3, as DNA: TGCAGCGTTGAGGGACAGGGTCAGGTCGAGCAGTACTTC.

The rearrangement uses TRBV28 and TRBJ2-7; TRBD2 aligns across 7 bases. Per the germline V gene, CDR1 is MDHEN and CDR2 is SYDVKM. CDR3 length equals 18 residues. V lost 5 bases and J lost 2; bases outside the gene matches: 18. This chain's CDR3 is CASSLNLGGGTPPYEQYF. CDR3 DNA sequence: TGTGCCAGCAGTCTGAACCTGGGGGGAGGGACCCCACCCTACGAGCAGTACTTC.

V usage is TRBV7-6 and J usage is TRBJ1-1; D possibly corresponds to TRBD1 (5 bases). CDR1 and CDR2 (germline): SGHVS, FNYEAQ. The V gene lost 2 bases and the J gene lost 3 bases, with 10 bases spanning the gap. The CDR3 contains 14 residues. The CDR3 protein is CASSLSGADTEAFF. Written as DNA, the CDR3 is TGTGCCAGCAGCTTAAGTGGGGCGGACACTGAAGCTTTCTTT. The full variable domain, completed using reference TRBV7-6 and TRBJ1-1, is GAGVSQSPRYKVTKRGQDVALRCDPISGHVSLYWYRQALGQGPEFLTYFNYEAQQDKSGLPNDRFSAERPEGSISTLTIQRTEQRDSAMYRCASSLSGADTEAFFGQGTRLTVV.

The V gene is TRBV5-1, the J gene TRBJ2-5; D gene unclear. The CDR3 length is 14 residues. Germline-derived CDR1 and CDR2 are SGHRS and YFSETQ. Trimming stripped 0 bases from V and 0 bases from J, with 6 bases between. The CDR3 bases are TGCGCCAGCAGCTTGGGAACACACCAAGAGACCCAGTACTTC. Its translation: CASSLGTHQETQYF.

The rearrangement links TRBV2 to TRBJ1-6, with no clear D. Trimming shortened V by 6 bases and J by 8 bases, and 11 bases separated the two germline ends. The CDR3 is 13 amino acids. The V gene's germline CDR1 is SNHLY and CDR2 FYNNEI. The DNA for the CDR3 is TGTGCCAGCAGCCTGACACCCTATTCACCCCTCCACTTT. This gives the protein CASSLTPYSPLHF.

As concerns this clone: This same CDR3 is encoded by further DNA sequences in the sample. CDR3 region: CASSLGGANEKLFF. Here the CDR3 DNA reads TGCGCCAGCAGCTTGGGGGGCGCTAATGAAAAACTGTTTTTT. V is TRBV5-1 and J is TRBJ1-4; D is perhaps TRBD1 (5 bases). CDR3 length: 14 residues. The germline CDR1 and CDR2 sequences are SGHRS and YFSETQ. Trimming took 0 bases from V and 3 from J, leaving 6 bases between them.

By frequency, this clone registers medium-sized. CDR3 in DNA: TGTGCCAGCAGTTACGGGACAGAATCCTACGAGCAGTACTTC. Translating it yields CASSYGTESYEQYF. The V gene is TRBV6-6, the J gene TRBJ2-7; 7 nucleotides align to TRBD1. Germline assignment: CDR1 MNHNY and CDR2 SVGAGI (reference sequence). The CDR3 is made up of 14 amino acids. V shed 2 bases and J 1 base; nucleotides not matched to a gene: 2.

The rearrangement joins TRBV7-2 to TRBJ2-2, with TRBD2 matching over 12 bases. Trimming at V came to 5 bases and at J to 7 bases, leaving 11 bases not matched to a gene. The CDR3 spans 17 residues. CDR1 and CDR2 from the germline V gene are SGHTA and FQGNSA. This CDR3 reads CASSLWTSGNMGGELFF. In nucleotides, the CDR3 is TGTGCCAGCAGCCTGTGGACTAGCGGGAATATGGGCGGGGAGCTGTTTTTT. The whole variable domain, remainder taken from reference TRBV7-2 and TRBJ2-2, is GAGVSQSPSNKVTEKGKDVELRCDPISGHTALYWYRQSLGQGLEFLIYFQGNSAPDKSGLPSDRFSAERTGGSVSTLTIQRTQQEDSAVYLCASSLWTSGNMGGELFFGEGSRLTVL.

The rearrangement joins TRBV5-1 to TRBJ2-5; tentatively, D is TRBD1 (6 bases). The ends were cut back, 0 bases at V and 5 bases at J, with 14 bases in the middle. The germline CDR1 and CDR2 sequences are SGHRS and YFSETQ. The CDR3 is 15 residues long. The CDR3 DNA reads TGCGCCAGCAGCTTGGGTGGTGAAAGGGGGGAGACCCAGTACTTC. It codes for CASSLGGERGETQYF.

The chain recombines TRBV4-2 with TRBJ2-1, with TRBD2 matching 10 bases. V trimming: 3 bases; J trimming: 7 bases; junction bases outside the gene matches: 6. Germline-derived CDR1 and CDR2 are LGHNA and YNFKEQ. CDR3 size: 15 residues. In DNA, the CDR3 is TGTGCCAGCAGCCACTCTAGCGGGGGCTCGAATGAGCAGTTCTTC. It translates to CASSHSSGGSNEQFF.

The chain joins TRBV6-1 to TRBJ1-3; TRBD1 matches 9 bases. This CDR3 comprises 15 residues. The junction had 3 bases not matched to a gene; V was cut back by 6 bases and J by 0 bases. Germline V gene sequence: CDR1 MNHNS, CDR2 SASEGT. The CDR3 sequence is CASRRDRDSGNTIYF. DNA of the CDR3: TGTGCCAGCAGGAGGGACAGGGACTCTGGAAACACCATATATTTT.

A note on this clone: The sample contains more than one DNA sequence encoding this CDR3. The gene calls are TRBV4-3 and TRBJ2-7, with D maybe TRBD2 (6 bases). V was shortened by 0 bases and J by 0 bases, with 9 bases between the two germline ends. The CDR3 covers 15 residues. The germline gives CDR1 LGHNA, CDR2 YSLEER. CDR3 nucleotide sequence: TGCGCCAGCAGCCAAGAGTACGGGAGCTCCTACGAGCAGTACTTC. Protein product: CASSQEYGSSYEQYF.

The chain carries TRBV19 and TRBJ1-3, with D possibly being TRBD1 (5 bases). CDR3 length equals 14 residues. Germline assignment: CDR1 LNHDA and CDR2 SQIVND (reference sequence). With 8 bases removed from V and 4 bases from J, the gap between germline ends came to 15 bases. The CDR3 sequence is CASRGSFTGNTIYF. Here the CDR3 DNA reads TGTGCCAGTCGGGGGAGCTTTACCGGAAACACCATATATTTT. The complete variable domain, with remaining parts taken from reference TRBV19 and TRBJ1-3, reads DGGITQSPKYLFRKEGQNVTLSCEQNLNHDAMYWYRQDPGQGLRLIYYSQIVNDFQKGDIAEGYSVSREKKESFPLTVTSAQKNPTAFYLCASRGSFTGNTIYFGEGSWLTVV.

On this clone itself: At one end, the junction sequence differs from germline, possibly due to a read error. This chain joins TRBV27 and TRBJ2-7; 9 nucleotides align to TRBD1. The CDR3 loop spans 13 amino acids. Germline CDR1 is MNHEY and CDR2 is SMNVEV (reference sequence). The DNA of the CDR3 is TGTGCCAGCAGTCAAAACCCCGGGAGACAGGGGGACTTC. This gives the protein CASSQNPGRQGDF.

This chain connects TRBV9 to TRBJ1-2; D might be TRBD1 (5 bases). Germline CDR1 reads SGDLS; CDR2 reads YYNGEE. V lost 3 bases and J 7 bases, leaving 16 bases between the germline ends. This CDR3 is 14 amino acids long. The CDR3 DNA sequence: TGTGCCAGCAGCGCAAGCGTGGGGGGTCTTGGCTACACCTTC. Translation gives CASSASVGGLGYTF. Full variable domain (remainder filled in from reference TRBV9 and TRBJ1-2): DSGVTQTPKHLITATGQRVTLRCSPRSGDLSVYWYQQSLDQGLQFLIQYYNGEERAKGNILERFSAQQFPDLHSELNLSSLELGDSALYFCASSASVGGLGYTFGSGTRLTVV.

The chain joins TRBV28 to TRBJ2-1; 7 positions agree with TRBD2. Germline lookup yields CDR1 MDHEN and CDR2 SYDVKM. With 3 bases clipped from V and 8 bases from J, the junction kept 7 bases outside the gene matches. CDR3 length: 14 amino acids. CDR3 sequence reads: CASSFVAGDDEQFF. CDR3 DNA: TGTGCCAGCAGTTTTGTGGCGGGAGACGATGAGCAGTTCTTC.

J is TRBJ2-3 and V is TRBV5-1; the D gene is possibly TRBD1 (5 bases). The CDR3 totals 14 residues. Trimming left V 2 bases short and J 5 bases short, with 12 bases between. Germline CDR1 is SGHRS and CDR2 is YFSETQ. Here the CDR3 DNA reads TGCGCCAGCAGCTTACAGGAGTTAGTAGATACGCAGTATTTT. Its protein product is CASSLQELVDTQYF.

The genes are TRBV4-3 and TRBJ2-3; the D is unclear. Germline CDR1 and CDR2: LGHNA and YSLEER. V lost 6 bases, J lost 0 bases, and 13 bases lay in between. The CDR3 has 15 amino acids. As DNA, the CDR3 is TGCGCCAGCAGAACAAGACTCTCTAGCACAGATACGCAGTATTTT. Protein: CASRTRLSSTDTQYF.

V and J are TRBV6-1 and TRBJ1-1; D unclear. Germline V gene lookup returns CDR1 MNHNS and CDR2 SASEGT. Trimming took off 7 bases at V and 0 bases at J, with 15 bases between the two ends. This CDR3 contains 15 residues. The CDR3 sequence is CASTPLSGMNTEAFF. CDR3 DNA: TGTGCCAGCACTCCTTTAAGTGGCATGAACACTGAAGCTTTCTTT.

V gene TRBV7-8 combines with J gene TRBJ2-2, with a weak D call TRBD1 (5 bases). Trimming stripped 8 bases from V and 0 bases from J, with 13 bases between. The CDR3 is made up of 15 amino acids. CDR1 and CDR2 from the germline V gene are SGHVS and FQNEAQ. This CDR3 reads CASRWGTSNTGELFF. DNA for the CDR3: TGTGCCAGCCGATGGGGCACCTCGAACACCGGGGAGCTGTTTTTT. Full variable domain (outside the CDR3, taken from reference TRBV7-8 and TRBJ2-2): GAGVSQSPRYKVAKRGQDVALRCDPISGHVSLFWYQQALGQGPEFLTYFQNEAQLDKSGLPSDRFFAERPEGSVSTLKIQRTQQEDSAVYLCASRWGTSNTGELFFGEGSRLTVL.